The next 26 T cell receptor beta chains were all read from a single sample in a study of cytomegalovirus exposure and HLA in healthy donors. TCRdb's copy holds only in-frame clones and misses some; the assay was immunoSEQ multiplex PCR. Seen here are 150,000 to 200,000 clones, around 86% observed once, and the top ten hold over 1.1%. The sequencing input was PBMCs. These receptors were taken from a woman between 18 and 30 years old in good health and CMV-seronegative.

The chain recombines TRBV7-2 with TRBJ2-4; perhaps TRBD2 as D (6 bases). The germline gives CDR1 SGHTA, CDR2 FQGNSA. The CDR3 covers 16 residues. Trimming stripped 5 bases from V and 0 bases from J, with 14 bases between. The DNA of the CDR3 is TGTGCCAGCAGCCAAGAGGGCGGGGCAGCCAAAAACATTCAGTACTTC. Translating gives CASSQEGGAAKNIQYF.

This chain links TRBV6-5 with TRBJ1-2; no definite D call. Trimming removed 0 bases at V and 1 base at J, with 9 bases between. The CDR3 is made up of 15 amino acids. Germline-derived CDR1 and CDR2 are MNHEY and SVGAGI. The CDR3 nucleotides read TGTGCCAGCAGTTACTCCAGATCCTTTAACTATGGCTACACCTTC. Amino acid sequence: CASSYSRSFNYGYTF.

This clone came up once. This CDR3 reads CASSLASSKNIQYF. The CDR3 DNA reads as TGTGCCAGCAGCTTAGCGTCTAGTAAAAACATTCAGTACTTC. This chain links TRBV7-9 with TRBJ2-4; no firm D call. The CDR3 spans 14 residues. Germline V gene lookup returns CDR1 SEHNR and CDR2 FQNEAQ (reference sequence). Trimming stripped 0 bases from V and 4 bases from J, with 7 bases between.

V is TRBV19 and J is TRBJ2-7; TRBD2 is a possible D gene (5 bases). Trimming removed 4 bases from V and 1 base from J, with 8 bases in between. Germline assignment: CDR1 LNHDA and CDR2 SQIVND (reference sequence). The length of the CDR3 is 13 residues. CDR3 sequence reads: CASSSGLSYEQYF. In nucleotides, the CDR3 is TGTGCCAGTAGTAGCGGGCTTTCCTACGAGCAGTACTTC.

The sample holds a few counts of this clone. The chain couples TRBV6-4 to TRBJ1-5; D gene uncertain. The length of the CDR3 is 13 residues. Germline CDR1 MRHNA, CDR2 SNTAGT. The V end was cut by 4 bases, the J end by 5 bases, with 9 bases between. The CDR3 DNA reads TGTGCCAGCAGTGTTGAAAGCTATCAGCCCCAGCATTTT. Its translation is CASSVESYQPQHF.

The chain uses TRBV11-2 and TRBJ2-3; a possible D gene is TRBD2 (6 bases). The length of the CDR3 is 15 residues. Germline loops: CDR1 SGHAT, CDR2 FQNNGV. With 1 base removed from V and 1 base from J, the gap between germline ends came to 9 bases. CDR3 DNA: TGTGCCAGCAGCTTAGGACTAGTTGGCACAGATACGCAGTATTTT. It codes for CASSLGLVGTDTQYF.

The gene calls are TRBV7-2 and TRBJ1-2, with D maybe TRBD1 (5 bases). The CDR3 is 16 residues long. Trimming stripped 1 base from V and 7 bases from J, with 19 bases between. The germline V gene has CDR1 SGHTA and CDR2 FQGNSA. The CDR3 spells CASSLVLSSGSSGYTF. In nucleotides, the CDR3 is TGTGCCAGCAGCTTAGTTTTGTCCTCAGGGTCCTCTGGCTACACCTTC.

The chain has TRBV5-4 and TRBJ1-1; D gene ambiguous. The V and J ends lost 4 bases and 2 bases respectively, with 12 bases between them. There are 14 residues in the CDR3. Germline V gene lookup returns CDR1 SGHNT and CDR2 YYREEE (reference sequence). CDR3 amino acids: CASSHMTYNTEAFF. CDR3 sequence (DNA): TGTGCCAGCAGCCATATGACTTATAACACTGAAGCTTTCTTT.

This clone appeared a single time. The chain links TRBV30 to TRBJ2-7; no firm D call. Trimming cost V 4 bases and J 1 base, with 8 bases left between them. CDR1 is GTSNPN and CDR2 is SVGIG in the germline V gene (reference sequence). The length of the CDR3 is 12 residues. The CDR3 here is CAWTITSYEQYF. CDR3 in DNA: TGTGCCTGGACTATAACTTCCTACGAGCAGTACTTC.

J is TRBJ1-2 and V is TRBV14, with D possibly matching TRBD1 (6 bases). The CDR3 covers 16 residues. The V gene lost 1 base and the J gene lost 4 bases, with 16 bases spanning the gap. CDR1 is SGHDN and CDR2 is FVKESK in the germline V gene. The CDR3 spells CASSQVGRGLLYGYTF. CDR3 sequence (DNA): TGTGCCAGCAGCCAAGTCGGCAGGGGCCTCCTCTATGGCTACACCTTC.

This sequence joins TRBV10-2 and TRBJ2-7, with TRBD1 identical over 8 bases. The CDR3 is 15 residues long. J lost 2 bases, V lost 7 bases, and 10 bases had no gene match. Germline CDR1 and CDR2: WSHSY and SAAADI. The DNA of the CDR3 is TGCGCCAGCACCAACGGACAGGGTAAAGCCTACGAGCAGTACTTC. Protein product: CASTNGQGKAYEQYF.

The V call is TRBV9, the J call TRBJ1-1; the match to TRBD1 covers 7 bases. In germline, CDR1 is SGDLS, CDR2 YYNGEE. The CDR3 totals 16 residues. With 0 bases clipped from V and 3 bases from J, the junction kept 8 bases outside the gene matches. For the CDR3, the DNA is TGTGCCAGCAGCGTAGGGACAGGAGGGGATTACACTGAAGCTTTCTTT. Translated, it gives CASSVGTGGDYTEAFF.

V is TRBV30 and J is TRBJ2-3, with TRBD2 matching 14 bases. Germline V gives CDR1 GTSNPN, CDR2 SVGIG (reference sequence). The CDR3 contains 16 residues. After removal of 2 bases from V and 5 bases from J, the junction contained 6 bases not matched to a gene. As DNA, the CDR3 is TGTGCCTGGAGTAGACTAGCGGGGGGGCCAGGAGATACGCAGTATTTT. Its protein product is CAWSRLAGGPGDTQYF.

The chain has TRBV6-5 and TRBJ2-7; D possibly corresponds to TRBD1 (6 bases). The CDR3 runs 11 residues. The V end lost 10 bases, the J end lost 5 bases, and 12 bases lay between the germline ends. CDR1 is MNHEY, CDR2 SVGAGI, per germline. CDR3 DNA sequence: TGTGCCACACAGGGATGGGACGAGCAGTACTTC. This translates into CATQGWDEQYF.

The chain combines TRBV25-1 with TRBJ1-2, with 7 bases fitting TRBD1. The CDR3 consists of 14 residues. CDR1 and CDR2 from the germline V gene are MGHDK and SYGVNS. J lost 8 bases, V lost 5 bases, and 11 bases had no gene match. This chain's CDR3 is CASSRQGGLPGYTF. The CDR3 bases are TGTGCCAGCAGTAGACAGGGTGGGCTACCAGGCTACACCTTC.

The chain links TRBV6-4 to TRBJ1-6, with D maybe TRBD1 (6 bases). This CDR3 has 14 residues. Trimming stripped 5 bases from V and 6 bases from J, with 11 bases between. Per the germline V gene, CDR1 is MRHNA and CDR2 is SNTAGT. CDR3 in DNA: TGTGCCAGCAGTCAGGGGATCGGTAATTCACCCCTCCACTTT. Its protein is CASSQGIGNSPLHF.

The genes are TRBV6-4 and TRBJ1-2; weak D call: TRBD1 (6 bases). Germline loops: CDR1 MRHNA, CDR2 SNTAGT. The CDR3 consists of 14 residues. Deletions cut 6 bases from V and 7 bases from J, with 18 bases between. CDR3 bases: TGTGCCAGCAGGCCCACAGGGAATGGAGGTGGCTACACCTTC. This codes for CASRPTGNGGGYTF.

The chain links TRBV19 to TRBJ2-7; 10 bases map to TRBD2. There are 15 residues in the CDR3. Looked up from germline, CDR1 is LNHDA and CDR2 is SQIVND (reference sequence). Germline trimming cut 5 bases from V and 3 bases from J; bases unmatched to any gene: 7. In nucleotides, the CDR3 is TGTGCCAGTAGTCCACTAGCGGGGAACCTCTACGAGCAGTACTTC. Translated, it gives CASSPLAGNLYEQYF.

The sample holds one count of this clone. The genes are TRBV6-1 and TRBJ1-1, with a possible D match to TRBD1 (5 bases). Germline CDR1 is MNHNS and CDR2 is SASEGT. The V end was cut by 6 bases, the J end by 6 bases, with 17 bases between. This CDR3 comprises 14 residues. The CDR3, as DNA: TGTGCCAGCAGAGCAGGGATACTAAAACCTGAAGCTTTCTTT. As protein: CASRAGILKPEAFF.

V usage is TRBV25-1 and J usage is TRBJ1-1; D perhaps matches TRBD1 (6 bases). Deletions cut 4 bases from V and 1 base from J, with 19 bases between. Germline lookup yields CDR1 MGHDK and CDR2 SYGVNS. The CDR3 covers 17 residues. CDR3 amino acids: CASSALGGGQGNTEAFF. The CDR3 DNA follows: TGTGCCAGCAGTGCCCTGGGCGGGGGGCAGGGGAACACTGAAGCTTTCTTT.

J is TRBJ1-5 and V is TRBV9; the match to TRBD1 covers 7 bases. Per the germline V gene, CDR1 is SGDLS and CDR2 is YYNGEE. The CDR3 consists of 15 residues. V was pared by 0 bases and J by 3 bases, with 3 bases of the junction left unmatched. CDR3 sequence: CASSVGQGINQPQHF. CDR3 nucleotides: TGTGCCAGCAGCGTAGGACAGGGAATCAATCAGCCCCAGCATTTT. Looking up the rest from reference TRBV9 and TRBJ1-5 gives the full variable domain: DSGVTQTPKHLITATGQRVTLRCSPRSGDLSVYWYQQSLDQGLQFLIQYYNGEERAKGNILERFSAQQFPDLHSELNLSSLELGDSALYFCASSVGQGINQPQHFGDGTRLSIL.

The rearrangement uses TRBV9 and TRBJ2-7; weak D call: TRBD2 (6 bases). V was pared by 0 bases and J by 2 bases, with 15 bases between. The length of the CDR3 is 16 residues. Germline CDR1 and CDR2: SGDLS and YYNGEE. CDR3 in DNA: TGTGCCAGCAGCGTAGTTGGTACTAGCCAACCCTACGAGCAGTACTTC. The encoded protein is CASSVVGTSQPYEQYF.

The chain has TRBV5-4 and TRBJ1-1; 7 bases map to TRBD1. CDR3 length equals 17 residues. Germline lookup yields CDR1 SGHNT and CDR2 YYREEE (reference sequence). Unmatched junction bases numbered 10, after V lost 2 bases and J lost 0 bases. The CDR3 here is CASSFTRMTGMNTEAFF. CDR3 coding DNA: TGTGCCAGCAGCTTCACCCGCATGACAGGGATGAACACTGAAGCTTTCTTT.

This sequence joins TRBV11-1 and TRBJ2-7; no reliable D call. Germline V gene data show CDR1 as SGHAT and CDR2 as FQDESV (reference sequence). The V end lost 4 bases, the J end lost 2 bases, and 12 bases lay between the germline ends. The CDR3 length is 14 residues. The CDR3 coding sequence is TGTGCCAGCAGCTCGCGGCGGCCCCCCTACGAGCAGTACTTC. This codes for CASSSRRPPYEQYF.

This clone has a handful of counts. The rearrangement links TRBV9 to TRBJ1-5; D unclear. Germline CDR1 and CDR2: SGDLS and YYNGEE. Trimming cost V 0 bases and J 6 bases, with 13 bases left between them. This CDR3 spans 15 amino acids. The CDR3 DNA sequence: TGTGCCAGCAGCGTAGCTGCGGGTCCCGGTCAGCCCCAGCATTTT. Translated, it gives CASSVAAGPGQPQHF. The full variable domain, in which reference TRBV9 and TRBJ1-5 provide the parts outside the CDR3, is DSGVTQTPKHLITATGQRVTLRCSPRSGDLSVYWYQQSLDQGLQFLIQYYNGEERAKGNILERFSAQQFPDLHSELNLSSLELGDSALYFCASSVAAGPGQPQHFGDGTRLSIL.

The chain links TRBV7-7 to TRBJ2-2; D unresolved. V was trimmed by 1 base and J by 6 bases, leaving 9 bases between them. The germline gives CDR1 SSHAT, CDR2 FNYEAQ (reference sequence). CDR3 length: 14 residues. The chain's CDR3 is CASSLVQAPGELFF. In DNA, the CDR3 is TGTGCCAGCAGCTTAGTTCAGGCCCCCGGGGAGCTGTTTTTT.